The clone carrying this T cell receptor beta chain was counted many times. Its antigen is currently unknown. The authors made TCR beta libraries by quantitative 5'-RACE with molecular barcodes. TCRdb analysed the 5' RACE reads with MiXCR anew, one entry per CDR3 protein. Of 450,000 to 550,000 distinct CDR3 sequences in the sample, about 5% are singletons; the top ten hold around 3.5%. The V and J ends lost 4 bases and 2 bases, in that order; junction bases with no gene match: 7. The CDR3 length is 16 residues. The germline V gene encodes CDR1 MNHNS and CDR2 SASEGT. This sample was taken from a study of CD8 T cells in ankylosing spondylitis. Study-wide results and limits: Disease-linked clones reportedly showed significant enrichment in matched ankylosing spondylitis synovial fluid. Clones linked to the disease showed a CD8+ phenotype. They occurred at relatively low frequencies in peripheral blood. Ankylosing spondylitis blood appeared to be characterized by a TCR beta motif of several highly homologous variants.

The genes are TRBV6-1 and TRBJ2-2, with 7 bases identical to TRBD1. The sequencing sample was made of blood, either unsorted or a sorted T cell fraction (not recorded which). The sequence was collected from a male donor with ankylosing spondylitis. CDR3: CASSARWDSNTGELFF. The CDR3, as DNA: TGTGCCAGCAGTGCCAGGTGGGACAGCAACACCGGGGAGCTGTTTTTT.